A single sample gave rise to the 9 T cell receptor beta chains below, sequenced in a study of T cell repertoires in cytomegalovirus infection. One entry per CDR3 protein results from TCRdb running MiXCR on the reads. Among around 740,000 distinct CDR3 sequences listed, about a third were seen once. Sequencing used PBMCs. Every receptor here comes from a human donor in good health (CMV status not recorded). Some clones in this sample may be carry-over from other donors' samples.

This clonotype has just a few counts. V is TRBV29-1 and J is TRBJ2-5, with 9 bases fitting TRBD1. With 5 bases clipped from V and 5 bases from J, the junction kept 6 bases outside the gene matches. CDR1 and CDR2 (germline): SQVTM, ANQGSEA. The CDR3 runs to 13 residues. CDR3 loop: CSVITGGGETQYF. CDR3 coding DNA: TGCAGCGTTATAACAGGGGGCGGGGAGACCCAGTACTTC. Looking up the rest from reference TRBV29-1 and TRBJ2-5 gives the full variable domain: SAVISQKPSRDICQRGTSLTIQCQVDSQVTMMFWYRQQPGQSLTLIATANQGSEATYESGFVIDKFPISRPNLTFSTLTVSNMSPEDSSIYLCSVITGGGETQYFGPGTRLLVL.

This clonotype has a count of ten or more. In DNA form, the CDR3 reads TGTGCCAGCAGGTCCGGGACTCCCACAGATACGCAGTATTTT. It yields the protein CASRSGTPTDTQYF. The chain combines TRBV28 with TRBJ2-3; D may be TRBD2 (6 bases). Germline V CDR1 and CDR2: MDHEN, SYDVKM. V was trimmed by 6 bases and J by 2 bases, leaving 12 bases between them. The CDR3 runs 14 residues. Filled out from reference TRBV28 and TRBJ2-3, the complete variable domain reads DVKVTQSSRYLVKRTGEKVFLECVQDMDHENMFWYRQDPGLGLRLIYFSYDVKMKEKGDIPEGYSVSREKKERFSLILESASTNQTSMYLCASRSGTPTDTQYFGPGTRLTVL.

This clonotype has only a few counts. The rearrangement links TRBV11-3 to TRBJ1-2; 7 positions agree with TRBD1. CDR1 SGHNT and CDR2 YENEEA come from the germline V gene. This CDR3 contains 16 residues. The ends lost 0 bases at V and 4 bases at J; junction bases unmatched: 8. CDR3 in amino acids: CASSLERRGPRYGYTF. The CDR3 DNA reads TGTGCCAGCAGCTTAGAGAGGAGGGGGCCGCGCTATGGCTACACCTTC.

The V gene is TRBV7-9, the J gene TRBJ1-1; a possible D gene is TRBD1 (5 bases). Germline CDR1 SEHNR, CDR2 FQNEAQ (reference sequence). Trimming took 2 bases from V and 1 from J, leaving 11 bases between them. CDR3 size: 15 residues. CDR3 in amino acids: CASSLIRRGNTEAFF. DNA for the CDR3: TGTGCCAGCAGCTTAATTAGGAGGGGGAACACTGAAGCTTTCTTT.

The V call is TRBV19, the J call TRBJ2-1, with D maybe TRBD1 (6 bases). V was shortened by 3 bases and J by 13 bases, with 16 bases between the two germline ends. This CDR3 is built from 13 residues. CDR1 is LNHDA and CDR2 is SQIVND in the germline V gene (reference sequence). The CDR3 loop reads CASSIGAGTQQFF. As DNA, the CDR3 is TGTGCCAGTAGTATCGGAGCCGGGACACAACAGTTCTTC.

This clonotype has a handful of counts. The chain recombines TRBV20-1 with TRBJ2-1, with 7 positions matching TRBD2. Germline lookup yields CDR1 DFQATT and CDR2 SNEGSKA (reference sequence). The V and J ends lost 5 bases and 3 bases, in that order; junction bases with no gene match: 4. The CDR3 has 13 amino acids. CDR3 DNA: TGCAGTGCTTTCAGCGGGAACTACAATGAGCAGTTCTTC. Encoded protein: CSAFSGNYNEQFF.

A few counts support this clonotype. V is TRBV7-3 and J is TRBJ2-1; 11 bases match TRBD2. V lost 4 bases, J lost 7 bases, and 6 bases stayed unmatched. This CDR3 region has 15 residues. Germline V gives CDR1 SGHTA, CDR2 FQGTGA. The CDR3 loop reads CASSSLAGGMNEQFF. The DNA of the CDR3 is TGTGCCAGCAGCTCATTAGCGGGGGGGATGAATGAGCAGTTCTTC.

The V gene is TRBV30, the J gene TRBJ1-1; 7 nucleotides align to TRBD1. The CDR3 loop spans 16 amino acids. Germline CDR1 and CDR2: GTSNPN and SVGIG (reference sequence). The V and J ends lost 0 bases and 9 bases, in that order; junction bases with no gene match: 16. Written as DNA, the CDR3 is TGTGCCTGGAGTGTAAGGCCTCTAGTCAGGGGGGCACAAGCTTTCTTT. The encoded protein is CAWSVRPLVRGAQAFF.

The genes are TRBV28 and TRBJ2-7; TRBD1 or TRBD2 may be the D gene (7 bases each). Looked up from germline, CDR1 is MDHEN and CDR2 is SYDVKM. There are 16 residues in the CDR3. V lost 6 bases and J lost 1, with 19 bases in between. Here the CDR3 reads CASSLRGRGLSYEQYF. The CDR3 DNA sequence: TGTGCCAGCAGCCTAAGGGGGCGGGGGTTATCCTACGAGCAGTACTTC.